This T cell receptor beta chain was sequenced during a study of Ad26.COV2.S vaccination and SARS-CoV-2 variants. Whole-study findings and limits: Total T cell responses may have been underestimated by the TCR breadth and depth analyses.

CDR3 size: 14 residues. Trimming pared 2 bases from V and 2 bases from J, leaving 10 bases between. The germline V gene has CDR1 SGHRS and CDR2 YFSETQ. Profiling relied on immunoSEQ multiplex PCR, and the TCRdb table lists in-frame clones only, not all of them. The sample contains about 680,000 clones, around 89% of which appear only once. The treatment denotes: some 20 received Ad26.COV2.S at low or high dose, single or two shots; about 5 received placebo; per-sample allocation not given. Samples analyzed were those drawn on day 63 after the first vaccine or placebo injection. Points on this clone: Its antigen is still unknown.

This clonotype was sampled from a person aged 18 to 59 who received the Ad26.COV2.S COVID-19 vaccine or a placebo. The sample in question was peripheral blood, obtained in a trial of Ad26.COV2.S vaccine versus placebo. J is TRBJ1-1 and V is TRBV5-1, with a tentative D call TRBD1 (6 bases). The CDR3 region has the DNA TGCGCCAGCAGCTTACCGGGACACAACACTGAAGCTTTCTTT. It yields the protein CASSLPGHNTEAFF.